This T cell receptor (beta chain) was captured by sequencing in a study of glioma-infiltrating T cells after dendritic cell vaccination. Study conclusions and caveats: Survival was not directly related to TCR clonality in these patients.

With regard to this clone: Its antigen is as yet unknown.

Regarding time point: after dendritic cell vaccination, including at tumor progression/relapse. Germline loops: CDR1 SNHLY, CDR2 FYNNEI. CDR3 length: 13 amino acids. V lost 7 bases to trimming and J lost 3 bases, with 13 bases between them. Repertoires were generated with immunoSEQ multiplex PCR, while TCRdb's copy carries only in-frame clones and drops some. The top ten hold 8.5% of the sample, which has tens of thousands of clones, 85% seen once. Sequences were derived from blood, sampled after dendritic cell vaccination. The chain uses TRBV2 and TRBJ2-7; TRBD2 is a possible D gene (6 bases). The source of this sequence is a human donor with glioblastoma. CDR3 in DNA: TGTGCCAGCAAATCAGGGAGGTACTACGAGCAGTACTTC. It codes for CASKSGRYYEQYF. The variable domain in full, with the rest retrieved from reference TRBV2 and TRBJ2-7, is EPEVTQTPSHQVTQMGQEVILRCVPISNHLYFYWYRQILGQKVEFLVSFYNNEISEKSEIFDDQFSVERPDGSNFTLKIRSTKLEDSAMYFCASKSGRYYEQYFGPGTRLTVT.